Listed below are T cell receptor beta chains from one sample, sequenced in a study of blood T cell repertoires in COVID-19. Produced via immunoSEQ multiplex PCR; TCRdb's table is partial and in-frame only. This sample has about 98,000 clones, with around 80% found just once. The specimen was peripheral blood. Source of these receptors: a man in his sixties with acute or convalescent COVID-19. Each CDR3 is given with its conserved first and last residue. Fields, in order: V gene, clone size, D gene, J gene, CDR3 DNA, CDR3 protein. A D gene is named only where the DNA matches it firmly. Size tells how often a clone was seen (once, few, many) or the class of an expanded clone, and some rows leave it out.

TRBV6-5	-	-	TRBJ1-3	TGTGCCAGCAGTTACGGGCCAGCCAGCTCTGGAAACACCATATATTTT	CASSYGPASSGNTIYF
TRBV6-1	-	-	TRBJ1-5	TGTGCCAGCAGTGAATTGTATAGCAATCAGCCCCAGCATTTT	CASSELYSNQPQHF
TRBV7-7	-	TRBD1	TRBJ2-1	TGTGCCAGCGCGGCAGGGGGCCCCTTGTTCTTC	CASAAGGPLFF
TRBV5-1	many	TRBD1	TRBJ2-2	TGCGCCAGCAGCTTTGGACAGGGGCCCACCGGGGAGCTGTTTTTT	CASSFGQGPTGELFF
TRBV5-1	-	TRBD2	TRBJ2-3	TGCGCCAGCAGCGCCACTAGCGGGGGCCCAGGGTTAGATACGCAGTATTTT	CASSATSGGPGLDTQYF
TRBV5-1	-	TRBD1	TRBJ1-3	TGCGCCAGCAGCGCCGCTTCGGGACAGGCCCCTAAAGTGTATTTT	CASSAASGQAPKVYF
TRBV12-5	-	TRBD1	TRBJ2-5	TGTGCTAGTGGTTTGCCCCCGGGCAGGGGGCTTTCTTTATCGGAGACCCAGTACTTC	CASGLPPGRGLSLSETQYF
TRBV6-5	-	-	TRBJ2-1	TGTGCCAGCAGCCCCCGGCTAGCTCGTGAGCAGTTCTTC	CASSPRLAREQFF
TRBV30	-	-	TRBJ2-5	TGTGCCTGGAGTGCGGAGTATAGCACTACAGAGACCCAGTACTTC	CAWSAEYSTTETQYF
TRBV29-1	few	-	TRBJ2-5	TGCAGCGTTGAAGCAGCGGCGGCCCAAGAGACCCAGTACTTC	CSVEAAAAQETQYF
TRBV18	-	-	TRBJ1-4	TGTGCCAGCTCCCGGGACACAGCAACTAATGAAAAACTGTTTTTT	CASSRDTATNEKLFF
TRBV6-1	-	-	TRBJ1-5	TGTGCCAGCAGTGAACAGGGGAGAGGTAGCAATCAGCCCCAGCATTTT	CASSEQGRGSNQPQHF
TRBV19	-	-	TRBJ1-1	TGTGCCAGTAGTATAGGCAGAGGGGGAAACACTGAAGCTTTCTTT	CASSIGRGGNTEAFF
TRBV7-9	-	-	TRBJ1-1	TGTGCCAGCAGCCCATCTCAGACTGAGAACACTGAAGCTTTCTTT	CASSPSQTENTEAFF
TRBV21-1	-	-	TRBJ1-2	TGTGCCAGCAGTTTTCGGACAGGGAAAAACTATGGCTACACCTTC	CASSFRTGKNYGYTF
TRBV19	-	TRBD2	TRBJ2-2	TGTGCCAGTAGTGGGACTAGCTACACCGGGGAGCTGTTTTTT	CASSGTSYTGELFF
TRBV7-3	-	-	TRBJ1-3	TGTGCCAGCAGCTCTACTCATGGAAACACCATATATTTT	CASSSTHGNTIYF
TRBV7-2	-	-	TRBJ1-3	TGTGCCAGCAGCTTGGGGCAGGGATGGTCTGGAAACACCATATATTTT	CASSLGQGWSGNTIYF
TRBV9	-	-	TRBJ2-2	TGTGCCAGCAGTCTAACAGGGACCGGGGAGCTGTTTTTT	CASSLTGTGELFF
TRBV2	-	TRBD1	TRBJ1-1	TGTGCCAGCAGTGCACAGGGGGATAACACTGAAGCTTTCTTT	CASSAQGDNTEAFF
TRBV19	-	TRBD2	TRBJ2-1	TGTGCCAGTAGTCGCCCGGCGGGAGGCCTTAATGAGCAGTTCTTC	CASSRPAGGLNEQFF
TRBV9	-	TRBD1	TRBJ2-5	TGTGCCAGCAGCGCCACAGGGGGAGAGACCCAGTACTTC	CASSATGGETQYF
TRBV7-9	-	TRBD1	TRBJ1-2	TGTGCCAGCAGCTCAGACTATGGGACAGGGTACCAATATGGCTACACCTTC	CASSSDYGTGYQYGYTF
TRBV11-3	-	TRBD2	TRBJ2-2	TGTGCCAGCAGCCCTGGGACTAGCGGATTCACCGGGGAGCTGTTTTTT	CASSPGTSGFTGELFF
TRBV5-1	-	-	TRBJ1-2	TGCGCCAGCAGCTCAAAAATGGCCCGGGTGGATGGCTACACCTTC	CASSSKMARVDGYTF
TRBV7-7	-	TRBD1	TRBJ2-3	TGTGCCAGCACCCATGGGGGCGGACAGGGCCTCGGGTTCGCAGATACGCAGTATTTT	CASTHGGGQGLGFADTQYF
TRBV7-8	-	-	TRBJ2-3	TGTGCCAGCGCAAAGGGGGGGGTTACAGATACGCAGTATTTT	CASAKGGVTDTQYF
TRBV7-2	-	-	TRBJ2-3	TGTGCCAGCAGCTTAGACATTGGAGGCACAGATACGCAGTATTTT	CASSLDIGGTDTQYF
TRBV2	-	TRBD1	TRBJ1-3	TGTGCCAGCCGACAGGGGTCCTCTGGAAACACCATATATTTT	CASRQGSSGNTIYF
TRBV7-8	-	TRBD2	TRBJ2-7	TGTGCCAGCAGCTTAGGAGGCGGCGGGGGGGGGTACGAGCAGTACTTC	CASSLGGGGGGYEQYF
TRBV9	few	-	TRBJ1-3	TGTGCCAGCAGCGTACAAGAGGGGGATAGTGGAAACACCATATATTTT	CASSVQEGDSGNTIYF
TRBV4-2	-	-	TRBJ1-1	TGTGCCAGCAGCCAAGTTCCAGACGGAGAGAACACTGAAGCTTTCTTT	CASSQVPDGENTEAFF
TRBV30	-	TRBD1	TRBJ2-1	TGTGCCTGGAGCTCCGACAGGGACTCCTACAATGAGCAGTTCTTC	CAWSSDRDSYNEQFF
TRBV12-3/TRBV12-4	-	-	TRBJ1-1	TGTGCCAGCAGTCGTGAGAGAAGCACTGAAGCTTTCTTT	CASSRERSTEAFF
TRBV9	-	-	TRBJ1-6	TGTGCCAGCAGCGCCAACACAGGATTGGAATCACCCCTCCACTTT	CASSANTGLESPLHF
TRBV15	-	-	TRBJ1-1	TGTGCCACCAGCAGTGCCTCGCAGTTGAACACTGAAGCTTTCTTT	CATSSASQLNTEAFF